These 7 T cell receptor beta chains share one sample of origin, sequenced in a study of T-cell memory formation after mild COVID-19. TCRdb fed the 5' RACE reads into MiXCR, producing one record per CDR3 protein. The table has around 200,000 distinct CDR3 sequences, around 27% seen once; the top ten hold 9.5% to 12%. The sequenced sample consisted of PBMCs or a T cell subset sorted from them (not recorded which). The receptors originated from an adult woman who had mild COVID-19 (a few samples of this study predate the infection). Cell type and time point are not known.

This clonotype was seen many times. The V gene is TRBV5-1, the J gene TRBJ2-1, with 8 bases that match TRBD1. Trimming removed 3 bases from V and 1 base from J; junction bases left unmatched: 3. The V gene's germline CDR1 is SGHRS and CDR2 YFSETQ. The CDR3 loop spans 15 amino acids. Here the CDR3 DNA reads TGCGCCAGCAGCTCCGGGACAGGTTCCTACAATGAGCAGTTCTTC. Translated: CASSSGTGSYNEQFF. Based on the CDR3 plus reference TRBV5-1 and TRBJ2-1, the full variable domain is KAGVTQTPRYLIKTRGQQVTLSCSPISGHRSVSWYQQTPGQGLQFLFEYFSETQRNKGNFPGRFSGRQFSNSRSEMNVSTLELGDSALYLCASSSGTGSYNEQFFGPGTRLTVL.

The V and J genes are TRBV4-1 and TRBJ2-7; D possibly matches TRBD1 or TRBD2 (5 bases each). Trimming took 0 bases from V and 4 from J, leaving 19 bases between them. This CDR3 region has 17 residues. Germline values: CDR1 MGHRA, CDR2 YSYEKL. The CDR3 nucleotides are TGCGCCAGCAGCCAAGACGACGGGACCCAGGACGAATACGAGCAGTACTTC. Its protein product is CASSQDDGTQDEYEQYF.

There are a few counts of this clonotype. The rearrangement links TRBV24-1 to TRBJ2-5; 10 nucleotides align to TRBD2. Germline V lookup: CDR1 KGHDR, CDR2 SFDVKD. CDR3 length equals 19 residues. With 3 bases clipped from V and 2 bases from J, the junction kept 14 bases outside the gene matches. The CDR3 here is CATSDPAGGPFLAQETQYF. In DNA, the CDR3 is TGTGCCACCAGTGATCCAGCGGGGGGGCCTTTTTTGGCACAAGAGACCCAGTACTTC.

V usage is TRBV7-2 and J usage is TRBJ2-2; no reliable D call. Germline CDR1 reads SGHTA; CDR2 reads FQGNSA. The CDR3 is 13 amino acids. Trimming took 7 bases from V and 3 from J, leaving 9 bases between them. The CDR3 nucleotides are TGTGCCAGCACATCGAAGCACACCGGGGAGCTGTTTTTT. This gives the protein CASTSKHTGELFF. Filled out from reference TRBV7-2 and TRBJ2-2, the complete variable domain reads GAGVSQSPSNKVTEKGKDVELRCDPISGHTALYWYRQSLGQGLEFLIYFQGNSAPDKSGLPSDRFSAERTGGSVSTLTIQRTQQEDSAVYLCASTSKHTGELFFGEGSRLTVL.

CDR3: CASSLARAGGNTIYF. The CDR3 DNA is TGTGCCAGCAGCTTAGCGAGGGCAGGGGGAAACACCATATATTTT. The chain combines TRBV7-8 with TRBJ1-3; possible D gene TRBD1, 5 bases. Trimming left V 0 bases short and J 4 bases short, with 10 bases between. This CDR3 region has 15 residues. Germline V gives CDR1 SGHVS, CDR2 FQNEAQ.

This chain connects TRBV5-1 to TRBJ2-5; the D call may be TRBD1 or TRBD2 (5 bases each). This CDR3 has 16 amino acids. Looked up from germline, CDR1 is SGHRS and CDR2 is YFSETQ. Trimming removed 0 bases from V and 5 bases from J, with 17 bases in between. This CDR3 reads CASSLADTSSGETQYF. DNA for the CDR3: TGCGCCAGCAGCTTGGCGGACACCTCCTCGGGGGAGACCCAGTACTTC.

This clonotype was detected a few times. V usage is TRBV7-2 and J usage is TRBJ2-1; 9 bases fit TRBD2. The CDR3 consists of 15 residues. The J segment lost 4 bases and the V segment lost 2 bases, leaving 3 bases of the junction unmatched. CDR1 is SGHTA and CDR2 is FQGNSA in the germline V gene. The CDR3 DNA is TGTGCCAGCAGCTTACGGCTAGCGGGATACAATGAGCAGTTCTTC. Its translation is CASSLRLAGYNEQFF. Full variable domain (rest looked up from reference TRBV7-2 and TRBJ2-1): GAGVSQSPSNKVTEKGKDVELRCDPISGHTALYWYRQSLGQGLEFLIYFQGNSAPDKSGLPSDRFSAERTGGSVSTLTIQRTQQEDSAVYLCASSLRLAGYNEQFFGPGTRLTVL.